Detailed here is one T cell receptor beta chain. The antigen remains unidentified. All participants had a single incident cervical HPV16 infection, and prevalent HPV16 infections were excluded. The data are from a study of T cells in women clearing cervical HPV infection. Study-wide background: HLA type stays a possible confounder, typing being limited. Overall study results and limits: CIN3+ cases had significantly higher TCR richness than controls; evenness did not differ.

Using immunoSEQ multiplex PCR, the repertoire was profiled, and TCRdb retains in-frame clones only, with some absent. In total, the table holds some 31,000 clones. The sequence derives from a woman aged 18 to 75 with a cervical HPV16 infection that either progressed to CIN3+ or cleared (not recorded which). Sequencing used blood buffy coat.

Partial CDR3 DNA: TGTGCCAGCAGCTCGGTTAGCACAGATACG. Translation gives CASSSVSTDT. The entire CDR3 protein reads CASSSVSTDTQYF. The chain uses TRBV14 and TRBJ2-3; unclear D gene. The observed sequence ends 3 residues before the CDR3 terminus, with the missing tail filled in from the germline J gene. Germline V gene data show CDR1 as SGHDN and CDR2 as FVKESK. CDR3 length: 13 residues. The germline V and J ends were trimmed by 5 bases and 0 bases, with 6 bases remaining between them.